The source of this TCR beta chain is a study of blood T cell repertoires in COVID-19. Profiled with immunoSEQ multiplex PCR; TCRdb holds only in-frame clones, not every one. The table lists about 260,000 clones, over 80% of them singletons. The CDR3 is 13 amino acids. With 3 bases clipped from V and 5 bases from J, the junction kept 3 bases outside the gene matches. Germline loops: CDR1 SGHNT, CDR2 YENEEA. The sequence was obtained from a woman between 65 and 79 years old with COVID-19, enrolled during active disease. Sequencing was done on a sample of peripheral blood. V gene TRBV11-3 combines with J gene TRBJ2-5; 7 nucleotides line up with TRBD2. The CDR3 region is CASSLRERETQYF. Here the CDR3 DNA reads TGTGCCAGCAGCTTGCGGGAGCGGGAGACCCAGTACTTC.